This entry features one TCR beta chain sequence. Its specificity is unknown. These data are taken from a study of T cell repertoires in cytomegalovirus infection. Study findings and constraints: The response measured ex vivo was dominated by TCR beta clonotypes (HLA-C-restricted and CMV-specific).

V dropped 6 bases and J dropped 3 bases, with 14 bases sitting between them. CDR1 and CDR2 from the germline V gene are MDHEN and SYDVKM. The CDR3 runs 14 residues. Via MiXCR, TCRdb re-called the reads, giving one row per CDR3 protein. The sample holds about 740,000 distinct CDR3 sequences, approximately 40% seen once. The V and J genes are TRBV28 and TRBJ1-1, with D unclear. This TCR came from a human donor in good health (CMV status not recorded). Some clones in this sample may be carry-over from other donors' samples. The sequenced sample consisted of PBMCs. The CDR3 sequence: CASREGPRDTEAFF. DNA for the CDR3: TGTGCCAGCAGAGAAGGGCCCCGGGACACTGAAGCTTTCTTT.